This T cell receptor (beta chain) was retrieved from a study of T cells in Graves' hyperthyroidism and ophthalmopathy. Study-level background: Once the initial diagnosis was made, peripheral blood was obtained before any treatment.

A note on this clonotype: A read error may explain this, as a much larger clone is one base away.

Researchers defined stable Graves' hyperthyroidism as no ophthalmopathy progression within 18 months. The CDR3 runs to 14 residues. Deletions cut 1 base from V and 3 bases from J, with 10 bases between. CDR1 and CDR2 (germline): MGHRA, YSYEKL. Authors of the study amplified TCR beta CDR3 regions from RNA transcripts. TCR CDR3 regions were first amplified by RT-PCR with HTBI primers. TCRdb passed the multiplex PCR reads through MiXCR, listing each CDR3 protein once. The sample includes 360,000 or so distinct CDR3 sequences, about a fifth of them seen just once. The chain has TRBV4-1 and TRBJ2-7; D is uncertain. This sequence originates from a woman aged 18 to 35 with Graves' hyperthyroidism. What was sequenced was blood. The DNA of the CDR3 is TGCGCCAGCAGCCAAGTTGGCACAAACTACGAGCAGTACTTC. Translation: CASSQVGTNYEQYF.